These T cell receptor beta chains were read from a single sample in a study of cytomegalovirus exposure and HLA in healthy donors. Assay used: immunoSEQ multiplex PCR; TCRdb lists only in-frame clones, some missing. The sample shows 100,000 to 150,000 clones, 74% of them seen only once. Specimen: PBMCs. The receptors come from a man aged 40-49 years in good health and CMV-seropositive. CDR3s include the opening cysteine and the closing phenylalanine or tryptophan. The D gene is left open where the match is weak. The size field is filled for only some rows; it gives once, few, many or a size class.

TRBJ2-1	TRBV19	TRBD2	NA	TGTGCCAGTAGTATCAGCGGGGATGAGCAGTTCTTC	CASSISGDEQFF
TRBJ2-4	TRBV11-2	NA	NA	TGTGCCAGCAGCTCGCTCAGGAACATTCAGTACTTC	CASSSLRNIQYF
TRBJ2-1	TRBV7-2	NA	NA	TGTGCCAGCAGCTCCGGACACCGCGGTGAGCAGTTCTTC	CASSSGHRGEQFF
TRBJ1-2	TRBV5-6	TRBD1	few	TGTGCCAGCAGCTTCGGACAGGGGGCAGTGTGGGGCTACACCTTC	CASSFGQGAVWGYTF
TRBJ2-3	TRBV6-4	TRBD2	once	TGTGCCAGCAGTGACTCTAGCGGGAACACAGATACGCAGTATTTT	CASSDSSGNTDTQYF
TRBJ2-2	TRBV11-2	NA	once	TGTGCCAGCAGCTCCGACAGCACGAACACCGGGGAGCTGTTTTTT	CASSSDSTNTGELFF
TRBJ2-1	TRBV5-6	NA	NA	TGTGCCAGCAGCTTGGCTGTGAATGAGCAGTTCTTC	CASSLAVNEQFF
TRBJ1-6	TRBV11-2	NA	NA	TGTGCCAGCAGCTTAGGGAGGGGAAGTTCACCCCTCCACTTT	CASSLGRGSSPLHF
TRBJ2-1	TRBV11-3	TRBD1	once	TGTGCCAGCAGCTTTCGACAGGGCCATGAGCAGTTCTTC	CASSFRQGHEQFF
TRBJ2-3	TRBV5-1	TRBD2	NA	TGCGCCAGCAGCCTAAGCGGGACCTTCACAGATACGCAGTATTTT	CASSLSGTFTDTQYF
TRBJ2-5	TRBV7-9	TRBD1	NA	TGTGCCAGCAGCCCTGATACAGGGGTGATCCAAGAGACCCAGTACTTC	CASSPDTGVIQETQYF
TRBJ2-7	TRBV2	TRBD2	NA	TGTGCCAGCACCTCGGCGGGGGGCCAACTCACCTACGAGCAGTACTTC	CASTSAGGQLTYEQYF
TRBJ2-7	TRBV25-1	NA	NA	TGTGCCAGCAGTGAAATGGGCTTCGAGCAGTACTTC	CASSEMGFEQYF
TRBJ2-7	TRBV6-5	NA	NA	TGTGCCAGCAGAGCGGTGGATTACGAGCAGTACTTC	CASRAVDYEQYF
TRBJ2-7	TRBV6-6	NA	once	TGTGCCAGCAGTAAAGAGGGCTACGAGCAGTACTTC	CASSKEGYEQYF
TRBJ1-5	TRBV27	NA	few	TGTGCCAGCAGTGGTGGGGGGTTTAGCAATCAGCCCCAGCATTTT	CASSGGGFSNQPQHF
TRBJ1-6	TRBV9	NA	NA	TGTGCCAGCAGCGTTGCGGGTAGCTCCTATAATTCACCCCTCCACTTT	CASSVAGSSYNSPLHF
TRBJ1-1	TRBV25-1	TRBD1	NA	TGTGCCAGCAGTGGGGACAGGGACAGGGGAAGTGGGAACACTGAAGCTTTCTTT	CASSGDRDRGSGNTEAFF
TRBJ1-1	TRBV5-1	NA	NA	TGCGCCAGCAGCTTGGGGGCGGGGAGCGCGACTGAAGCTTTCTTT	CASSLGAGSATEAFF